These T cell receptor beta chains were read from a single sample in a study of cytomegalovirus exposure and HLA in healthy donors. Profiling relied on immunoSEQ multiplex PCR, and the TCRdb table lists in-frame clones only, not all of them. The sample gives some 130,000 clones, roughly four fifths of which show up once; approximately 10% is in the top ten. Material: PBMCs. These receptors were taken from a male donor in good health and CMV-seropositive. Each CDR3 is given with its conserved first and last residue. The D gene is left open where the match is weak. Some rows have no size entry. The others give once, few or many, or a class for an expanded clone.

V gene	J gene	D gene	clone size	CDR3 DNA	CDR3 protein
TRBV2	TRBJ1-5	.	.	TGTGCCAGCAGTGAGTGGGGGCTGAATCAGCCCCAGCATTTT	CASSEWGLNQPQHF
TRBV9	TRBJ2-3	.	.	TGTGCCAGCAGCGTTGGGACTTTTGGGGCAGATACGCAGTATTTT	CASSVGTFGADTQYF
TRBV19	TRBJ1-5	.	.	TGTGCCAGTAGTATCCCCGGGAATCAGCCCCAGCATTTT	CASSIPGNQPQHF
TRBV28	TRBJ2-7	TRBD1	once	TGTGCCAGCAGTTTTGGACAGGTCTACGAGCAGTACTTC	CASSFGQVYEQYF
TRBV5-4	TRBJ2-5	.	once	TGTGCCAGCAGACGCTGGACAGAAAAAGAGACCCAGTACTTC	CASRRWTEKETQYF
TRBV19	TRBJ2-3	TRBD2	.	TGTACCAGTAGTTCACTAGCGGAGGGCACAGATACGCAGTATTTT	CTSSSLAEGTDTQYF
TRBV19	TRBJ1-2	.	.	TGTGCCAGTAGTATTGGGGCTTCCTATGGCTACACCTTC	CASSIGASYGYTF
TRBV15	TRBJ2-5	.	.	TGTGCCACCAGCAGCGGAACCATTCGGGTCCAAGAGACCCAGTACTTC	CATSSGTIRVQETQYF
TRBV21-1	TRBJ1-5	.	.	TGTGCCAGCAGCAAAGAGGACAGGGTGATTCAGCCCCAGCATTTT	CASSKEDRVIQPQHF
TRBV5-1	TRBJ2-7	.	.	TGCGCCAGCAGCCTAATCCGGGACGAGCAGTACTTC	CASSLIRDEQYF
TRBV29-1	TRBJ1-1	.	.	TGCAGCGTTGCCCGGACACTGGAGAACACTGAAGCTTTCTTT	CSVARTLENTEAFF
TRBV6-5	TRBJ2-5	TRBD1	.	TGTGCCAGCAGCCAGGGACAGAGGAGGACCCAGTACTTC	CASSQGQRRTQYF
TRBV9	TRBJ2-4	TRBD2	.	TGTGCCAGCAGCGTAGAGGCTAGCGGGAGAGGCATTCAGTACTTC	CASSVEASGRGIQYF
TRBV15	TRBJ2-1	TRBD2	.	TGTGCCACCAGCAGAGAGAGGGGGACTAGCGGGGGTCAGCAGTTCTTC	CATSRERGTSGGQQFF
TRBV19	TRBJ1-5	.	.	TGTGCCAGTAGTATCGTGGGAGGGGCCACCAATCAGCCCCAGCATTTT	CASSIVGGATNQPQHF
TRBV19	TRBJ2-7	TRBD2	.	TGTGCCAGTAGTATGAAGAGCGGGGGGGAGTTGGAGCAGTACTTC	CASSMKSGGELEQYF
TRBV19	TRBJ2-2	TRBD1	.	TGTGCCAGTGGACCGGGACAGGGTGTAATCAGGAACACCGGGGAGCTGTTTTTT	CASGPGQGVIRNTGELFF
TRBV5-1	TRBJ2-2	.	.	TGCGCCAGCCGGGGTTTGAAGGCCGGGGAGCTGTTTTTT	CASRGLKAGELFF
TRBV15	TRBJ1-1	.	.	TGTGCCACCAGACAGGAGACCCTTATGAACACTGAAGCTTTCTTT	CATRQETLMNTEAFF
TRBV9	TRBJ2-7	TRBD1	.	TGTGCCAGCAGCGTAGCTGGGGGACAGGATACCTACGAGCAGTACTTC	CASSVAGGQDTYEQYF
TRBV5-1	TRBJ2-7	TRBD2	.	TGCGCCAGCAGCGGCGGGACTAGCGGGATCCACGAGCAGTACTTC	CASSGGTSGIHEQYF
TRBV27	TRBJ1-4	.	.	TGTGCCAGCAGTTTATCACCCAGGAGGAATGAAAAACTGTTTTTT	CASSLSPRRNEKLFF
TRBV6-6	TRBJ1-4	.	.	TGTGCCAGCAGTCCCCGGGTTTTGGCCGGCGAAAAACTGTTTTTT	CASSPRVLAGEKLFF
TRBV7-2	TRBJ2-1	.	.	TGTGCCAGCAGCTTAGCGGGTCGTTCGGGTCAGTTCTTC	CASSLAGRSGQFF